This record concerns one T cell receptor (beta chain) sequence. The sample is drawn from a study of blood T cell repertoires in COVID-19. Study context: The United States, Italy and Spain provided the acute and convalescent COVID-19 samples. PBMCs, B-cell-depleted T cells, or T cells were the source of the cDNA or gDNA that made up the material.

Authors' processing steps: For nucleated cells, counts were estimated from reference gene primer amplification. Produced via immunoSEQ multiplex PCR; TCRdb's table is partial and in-frame only. V, J and clone size are taken as reported in that table, and D and trimming were inferred from the DNA itself. The sample holds around 43,000 clones, roughly 82% seen once. The origin of this receptor is a human donor in a cohort sampled during active COVID-19. Sample: peripheral blood.

CDR3 DNA sequence: TGTGCCAGCAGCTTCCCCCAGGGGGCGCAAACCGGGGAGCTGTTTTTT. Its translation: CASSFPQGAQTGELFF. The genes are TRBV7-9 and TRBJ2-2, with 8 bases aligning to TRBD1. V lost 3 bases to trimming and J lost 5 bases; unmatched junction nucleotides: 8. The CDR3 totals 16 residues. Germline CDR1 SEHNR, CDR2 FQNEAQ (reference sequence).